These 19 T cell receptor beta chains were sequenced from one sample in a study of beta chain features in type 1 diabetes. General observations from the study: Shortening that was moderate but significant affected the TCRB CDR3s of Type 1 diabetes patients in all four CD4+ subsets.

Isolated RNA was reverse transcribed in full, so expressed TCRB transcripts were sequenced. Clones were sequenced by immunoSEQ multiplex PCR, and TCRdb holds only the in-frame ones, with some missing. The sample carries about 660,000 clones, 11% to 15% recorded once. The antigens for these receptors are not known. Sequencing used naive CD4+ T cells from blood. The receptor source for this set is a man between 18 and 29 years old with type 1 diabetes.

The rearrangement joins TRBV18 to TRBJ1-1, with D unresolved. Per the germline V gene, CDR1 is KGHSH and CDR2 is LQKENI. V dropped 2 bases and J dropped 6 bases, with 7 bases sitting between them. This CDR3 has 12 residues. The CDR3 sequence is CASSPGEAEAFF. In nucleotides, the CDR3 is TGTGCCAGCTCACCAGGGGAGGCTGAAGCTTTCTTT.

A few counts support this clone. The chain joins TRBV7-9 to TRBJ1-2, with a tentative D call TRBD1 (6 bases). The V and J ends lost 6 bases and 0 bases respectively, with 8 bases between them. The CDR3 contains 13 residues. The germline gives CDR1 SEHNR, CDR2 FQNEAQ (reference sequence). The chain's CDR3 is CASRGGANYGYTF. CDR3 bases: TGTGCCAGCAGAGGGGGGGCTAACTATGGCTACACCTTC. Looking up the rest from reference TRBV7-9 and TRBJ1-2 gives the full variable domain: DTGVSQNPRHKITKRGQNVTFRCDPISEHNRLYWYRQTLGQGPEFLTYFQNEAQLEKSRLLSDRFSAERPKGSFSTLEIQRTEQGDSAMYLCASRGGANYGYTFGSGTRLTVV.

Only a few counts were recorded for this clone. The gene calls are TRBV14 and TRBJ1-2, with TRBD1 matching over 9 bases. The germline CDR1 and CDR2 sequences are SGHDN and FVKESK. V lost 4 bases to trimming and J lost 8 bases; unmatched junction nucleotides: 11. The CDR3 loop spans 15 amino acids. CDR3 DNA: TGTGCCAGCAGCCCTACCGGGACAGGGACTACCGGCTACACCTTC. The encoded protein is CASSPTGTGTTGYTF.

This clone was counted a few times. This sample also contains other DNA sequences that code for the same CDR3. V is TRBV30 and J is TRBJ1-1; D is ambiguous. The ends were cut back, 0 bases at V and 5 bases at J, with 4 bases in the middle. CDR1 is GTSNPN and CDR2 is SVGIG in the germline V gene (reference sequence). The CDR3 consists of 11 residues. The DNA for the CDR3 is TGTGCCTGGAGTGTTGAGACTGAAGCTTTCTTT. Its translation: CAWSVETEAFF.

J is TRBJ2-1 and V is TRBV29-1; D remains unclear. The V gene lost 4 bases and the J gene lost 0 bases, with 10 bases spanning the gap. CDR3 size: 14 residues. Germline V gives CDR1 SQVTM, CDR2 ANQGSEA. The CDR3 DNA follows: TGCAGCGTTGTGTGGCTCAGCTCCTACAATGAGCAGTTCTTC. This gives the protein CSVVWLSSYNEQFF.

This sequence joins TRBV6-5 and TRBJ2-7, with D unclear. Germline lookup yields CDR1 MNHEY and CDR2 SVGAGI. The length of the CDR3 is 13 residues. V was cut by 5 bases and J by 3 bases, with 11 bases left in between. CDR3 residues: CASSGRTGYEQYF. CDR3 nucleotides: TGTGCCAGCAGTGGAAGGACGGGCTACGAGCAGTACTTC.

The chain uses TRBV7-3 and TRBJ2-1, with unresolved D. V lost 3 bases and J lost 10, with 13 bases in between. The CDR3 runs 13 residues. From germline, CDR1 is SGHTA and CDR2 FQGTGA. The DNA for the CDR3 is TGTGCCAGCAGCTTGGACGGTCCTCGGGAGCAGTTCTTC. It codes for CASSLDGPREQFF.

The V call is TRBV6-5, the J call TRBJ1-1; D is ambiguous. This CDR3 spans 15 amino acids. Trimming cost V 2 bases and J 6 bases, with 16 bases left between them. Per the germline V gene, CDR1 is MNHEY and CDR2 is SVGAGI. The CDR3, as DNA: TGTGCCAGCAGTTACGGTGTCTCTGCTCTGGCTGAAGCTTTCTTT. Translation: CASSYGVSALAEAFF.

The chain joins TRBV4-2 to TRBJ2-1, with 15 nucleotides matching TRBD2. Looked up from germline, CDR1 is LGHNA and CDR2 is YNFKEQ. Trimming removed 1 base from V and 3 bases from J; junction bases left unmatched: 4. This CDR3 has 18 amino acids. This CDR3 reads CASSQAGLAGGYYNEQFF. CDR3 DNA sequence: TGTGCCAGCAGCCAAGCGGGACTAGCGGGGGGTTACTACAATGAGCAGTTCTTC.

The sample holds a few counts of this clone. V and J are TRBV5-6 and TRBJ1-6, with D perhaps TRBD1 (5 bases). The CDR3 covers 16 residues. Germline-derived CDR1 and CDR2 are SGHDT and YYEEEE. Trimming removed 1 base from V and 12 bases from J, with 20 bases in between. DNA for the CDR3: TGTGCCAGCAGCTTGTCCCTCTGGGGCTCTAGGGAACCCCTCCACTTT. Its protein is CASSLSLWGSREPLHF.

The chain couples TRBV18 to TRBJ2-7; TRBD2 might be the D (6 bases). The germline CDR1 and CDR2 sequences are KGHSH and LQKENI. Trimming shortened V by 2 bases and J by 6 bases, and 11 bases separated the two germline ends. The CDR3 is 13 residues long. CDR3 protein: CASSPLGDSEQYF. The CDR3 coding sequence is TGTGCCAGCTCACCATTAGGGGACTCCGAGCAGTACTTC.

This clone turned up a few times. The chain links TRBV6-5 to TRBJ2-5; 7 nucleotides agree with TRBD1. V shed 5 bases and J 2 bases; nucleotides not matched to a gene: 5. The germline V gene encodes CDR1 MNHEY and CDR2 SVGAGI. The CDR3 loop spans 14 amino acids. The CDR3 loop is CASSKEDRQETQYF. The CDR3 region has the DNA TGTGCCAGCAGTAAAGAGGACAGGCAAGAGACCCAGTACTTC.

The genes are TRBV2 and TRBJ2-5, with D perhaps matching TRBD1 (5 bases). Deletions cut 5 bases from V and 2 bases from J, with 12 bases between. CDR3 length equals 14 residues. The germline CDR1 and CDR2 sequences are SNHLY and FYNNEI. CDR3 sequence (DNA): TGTGCCAGCAGTTTGACAGAGACACAAGAGACCCAGTACTTC. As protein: CASSLTETQETQYF.

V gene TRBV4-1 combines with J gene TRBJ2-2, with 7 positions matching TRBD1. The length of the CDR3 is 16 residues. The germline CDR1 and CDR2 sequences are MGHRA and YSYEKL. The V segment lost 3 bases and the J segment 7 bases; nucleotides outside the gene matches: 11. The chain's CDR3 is CASSHEGAPAGGELFF. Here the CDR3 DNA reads TGCGCCAGCAGCCATGAGGGGGCTCCGGCTGGCGGGGAGCTGTTTTTT.

The CDR3: CASSLTRDNEQFF. As DNA, the CDR3 is TGTGCCAGCAGCTTGACTAGGGACAATGAGCAGTTCTTC. The chain has TRBV7-2 and TRBJ2-1; D may be TRBD2 (6 bases). This CDR3 is 13 amino acids long. V lost 3 bases and J 5 bases, leaving 8 bases between the germline ends. Looked up from germline, CDR1 is SGHTA and CDR2 is FQGNSA.

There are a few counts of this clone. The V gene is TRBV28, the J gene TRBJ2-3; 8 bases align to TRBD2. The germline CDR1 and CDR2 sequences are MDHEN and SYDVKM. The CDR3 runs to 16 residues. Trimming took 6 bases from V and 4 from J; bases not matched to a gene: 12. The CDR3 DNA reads TGTGCCAGCAGCCTGGGTAGCGGGACTTCCTCAGATACGCAGTATTTT. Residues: CASSLGSGTSSDTQYF.

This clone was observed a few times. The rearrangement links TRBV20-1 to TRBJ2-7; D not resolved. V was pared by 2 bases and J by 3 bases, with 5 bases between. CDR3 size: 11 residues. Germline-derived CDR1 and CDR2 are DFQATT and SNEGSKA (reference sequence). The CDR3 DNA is TGCAGTGCTAGATGGGACTACGAGCAGTACTTC. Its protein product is CSARWDYEQYF.

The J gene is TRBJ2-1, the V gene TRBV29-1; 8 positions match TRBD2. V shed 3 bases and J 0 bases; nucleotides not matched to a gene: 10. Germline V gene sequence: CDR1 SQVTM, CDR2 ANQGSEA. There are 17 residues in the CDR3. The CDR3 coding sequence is TGCAGCGTTGAGGTCCGCGGGAGGATCGGCTCCTACAATGAGCAGTTCTTC. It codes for CSVEVRGRIGSYNEQFF.

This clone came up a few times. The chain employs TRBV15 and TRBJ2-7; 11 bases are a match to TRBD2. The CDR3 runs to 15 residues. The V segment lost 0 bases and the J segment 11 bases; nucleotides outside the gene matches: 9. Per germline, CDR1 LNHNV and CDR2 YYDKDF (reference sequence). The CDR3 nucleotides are TGTGCCACCAGCAGAGACATAGCGGGAGGGTCGGGGGAGTACTTC. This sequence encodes CATSRDIAGGSGEYF. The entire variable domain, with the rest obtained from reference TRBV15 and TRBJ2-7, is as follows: DAMVIQNPRYQVTQFGKPVTLSCSQTLNHNVMYWYQQKSSQAPKLLFHYYDKDFNNEADTPDNFQSRRPNTSFCFLDIRSPGLGDTAMYLCATSRDIAGGSGEYFGPGTRLTVT.